These 32 T cell receptor beta chains share one sample of origin, sequenced in a study of human T cells and chemical hapten exposure. Stated time point: patch test 3, about 24 weeks after DPC sensitization. Treatment described: therapeutic diphenylcyclopropenone sensitization with weekly scalp DPC. Blood, whole and unfractionated, served as the source for total RNA extraction. TCRdb redid the calling of the RACE reads with MiXCR, one entry per CDR3 protein. Altogether around 40,000 distinct CDR3 sequences are present, roughly 13% being singletons, with the ten largest covering 2.3%. Sample: whole blood, taken in connection with sensitization to the hapten diphenylcyclopropenone (DPC). The receptor set was obtained from a woman aged 35 to 49 with alopecia areata. Some clones in this sample may be carry-over from other donors' samples.

To note about this clonotype: Possible read error: a much larger clone is one base away. The chain links TRBV9 to TRBJ2-1, with TRBD2 matching 13 bases. V dropped 2 bases and J dropped 9; count of bases not matched to a gene: 8. The CDR3 has 16 amino acids. Germline V lookup: CDR1 SGDLS, CDR2 YYNGEE. In nucleotides, the CDR3 is TGTGCCAGCAGCGTCGGGACTAGCGGGACCATCAGTGAGCAGTTCTTC. As protein: CASSVGTSGTISEQFF.

The genes are TRBV10-3 and TRBJ2-7; 9 bases line up with TRBD2. Trimming removed 7 bases from V and 0 bases from J; junction bases left unmatched: 4. Germline V gives CDR1 ENHRY, CDR2 SYGVKD. The CDR3 has 14 amino acids. DNA of the CDR3: TGTGCCATCACTAGCGGGATCGACTCCTACGAGCAGTACTTC. It is translated as CAITSGIDSYEQYF.

This clonotype has at least ten counts. V gene TRBV19 combines with J gene TRBJ1-5, with 9 bases fitting TRBD1. V was clipped by 6 bases and J by 0 bases; unmatched bases: 9. CDR1 is LNHDA and CDR2 is SQIVND in the germline V gene (reference sequence). The CDR3 contains 17 residues. The CDR3 protein is CASRRTGEPYSNQPQHF. The CDR3 DNA reads TGTGCCAGTAGAAGGACAGGGGAACCGTATAGCAATCAGCCCCAGCATTTT.

The sample holds a few counts of this clonotype. This chain connects TRBV4-2 to TRBJ2-7; 7 bases align to TRBD1. Germline-derived CDR1 and CDR2 are LGHNA and YNFKEQ. Unmatched junction bases numbered 3, after V lost 4 bases and J lost 3 bases. The CDR3 spans 13 residues. The CDR3 reads CASSLDRNYEQYF. The CDR3 DNA follows: TGTGCCAGCAGCCTGGACAGGAACTACGAGCAGTACTTC.

This chain joins TRBV27 and TRBJ1-5, with a weak D call TRBD1 (6 bases). The germline V gene has CDR1 MNHEY and CDR2 SMNVEV (reference sequence). Trimming stripped 6 bases from V and 5 bases from J, with 11 bases between. CDR3 length equals 13 residues. The chain's CDR3 is CASRPTGHQPQHF. DNA for the CDR3: TGTGCCAGCAGACCAACAGGGCATCAGCCCCAGCATTTT.

This clonotype was counted a few times. The CDR3 coding sequence is TGTGCCAGCAGCTTAGCGCCGGGACAGGCAGCCGGTAAAGCTGGATACACCTTC. Protein product: CASSLAPGQAAGKAGYTF. The chain recombines TRBV7-2 with TRBJ1-2; the match to TRBD1 covers 8 bases. Germline loops: CDR1 SGHTA, CDR2 FQGNSA. The CDR3 has 18 residues. V lost 0 bases and J lost 11; bases outside the gene matches: 20. The variable domain in full, completed from reference TRBV7-2 and TRBJ1-2, reads GAGVSQSPSNKVTEKGKDVELRCDPISGHTALYWYRQSLGQGLEFLIYFQGNSAPDKSGLPSDRFSAERTGGSVSTLTIQRTQQEDSAVYLCASSLAPGQAAGKAGYTFGSGTRLTVV.

V usage is TRBV7-9 and J usage is TRBJ2-7; 7 bases match TRBD1. There are 15 residues in the CDR3. Germline values: CDR1 SEHNR, CDR2 FQNEAQ (reference sequence). V lost 4 bases to trimming and J lost 5 bases; unmatched junction nucleotides: 11. The CDR3 bases are TGTGCCAGCAGCTCAGTGAGGACAGGAGGAGACGAGCAGTACTTC. This codes for CASSSVRTGGDEQYF.

This clonotype was counted between two and nine times. The V gene is TRBV5-1, the J gene TRBJ2-3; D gene uncertain. V was pared by 0 bases and J by 6 bases, with 8 bases between. CDR3 length: 13 amino acids. The germline gives CDR1 SGHRS, CDR2 YFSETQ. As DNA, the CDR3 is TGCGCCAGCAGCTTGGTACTTACCGATACGCAGTATTTT. This codes for CASSLVLTDTQYF. Looking up the rest from reference TRBV5-1 and TRBJ2-3 gives the full variable domain: KAGVTQTPRYLIKTRGQQVTLSCSPISGHRSVSWYQQTPGQGLQFLFEYFSETQRNKGNFPGRFSGRQFSNSRSEMNVSTLELGDSALYLCASSLVLTDTQYFGPGTRLTVL.

The J gene is TRBJ2-1, the V gene TRBV20-1; D is unclear. Trimming cost V 5 bases and J 5 bases, with 16 bases left between them. Germline V gives CDR1 DFQATT, CDR2 SNEGSKA (reference sequence). CDR3 length: 14 residues. CDR3 in DNA: TGCAGTGCTCCCCAGGCTCTTGGTCACAATGAGCAGTTCTTC. Encoded protein: CSAPQALGHNEQFF.

This clonotype showed up just a few times. This sequence joins TRBV27 and TRBJ2-7; D is possibly TRBD1 (6 bases). Germline lookup yields CDR1 MNHEY and CDR2 SMNVEV (reference sequence). The CDR3 has 15 residues. Trimming took off 1 base at V and 6 bases at J, with 16 bases between the two ends. The DNA for the CDR3 is TGTGCCAGCAGTTTATTTGGGGACACCACTACCGAGCAGTACTTC. Translation: CASSLFGDTTTEQYF.

V is TRBV7-3 and J is TRBJ2-2; the D is unclear. Germline V gene sequence: CDR1 SGHTA, CDR2 FQGTGA. Between the trimmed V and J ends, which lost 4 bases and 7 bases, there was a span of 10 bases. This CDR3 has 13 amino acids. The CDR3 is CASSSASGGELFF. CDR3 DNA sequence: TGTGCCAGCAGCTCCGCCTCAGGCGGGGAGCTGTTTTTT.

In this sample, this clonotype turned up a few times. This rearrangement joins TRBV10-3 to TRBJ2-3; tentative D call: TRBD2 (6 bases). V lost 3 bases to trimming and J lost 5 bases, with 12 bases between them. The CDR3 consists of 14 residues. The V gene's germline CDR1 is ENHRY and CDR2 SYGVKD. The CDR3 here is CAISDPSAGDTQYF. In DNA, the CDR3 is TGTGCCATCAGTGATCCTAGCGCGGGAGATACGCAGTATTTT.

This clonotype was recorded at least ten times. This chain joins TRBV7-6 and TRBJ1-6; possibly TRBD1 for D (5 bases). The V gene's germline CDR1 is SGHVS and CDR2 FNYEAQ. This CDR3 region has 16 residues. V was pared by 6 bases and J by 0 bases, with 12 bases between. The CDR3 loop is CASRPGGSSYNSPLHF. CDR3 nucleotide sequence: TGTGCCAGCAGGCCGGGGGGAAGCTCCTATAATTCACCCCTCCACTTT. Complete variable domain (other parts from reference TRBV7-6 and TRBJ1-6): GAGVSQSPRYKVTKRGQDVALRCDPISGHVSLYWYRQALGQGPEFLTYFNYEAQQDKSGLPNDRFSAERPEGSISTLTIQRTEQRDSAMYRCASRPGGSSYNSPLHFGNGTRLTVT.

V gene TRBV12-3 or TRBV12-4 combines with J gene TRBJ1-1; TRBD1 aligns across 9 bases. V lost 4 bases and J lost 3; bases outside the gene matches: 9. The length of the CDR3 is 16 residues. The CDR3 DNA follows: TGTGCCAGCAGTTCTGGACAGGGGAGAATGGACACTGAAGCTTTCTTT. It is translated as CASSSGQGRMDTEAFF.

V is TRBV4-3 and J is TRBJ1-6, with 8 bases aligning to TRBD1. The length of the CDR3 is 14 residues. Germline V lookup: CDR1 LGHNA, CDR2 YSLEER. V was clipped by 3 bases and J by 8 bases; unmatched bases: 3. The CDR3 DNA reads as TGCGCCAGCAGCCACACGGACAGGGATTCACCCCTCCACTTT. Encoded protein: CASSHTDRDSPLHF.

The sample holds many counts of this clonotype. The genes are TRBV7-2 and TRBJ2-1; D is unclear. V lost 0 bases, J lost 8 bases, and 5 bases lay in between. CDR1 SGHTA and CDR2 FQGNSA come from the germline V gene. The CDR3 contains 12 residues. The CDR3 DNA is TGTGCCAGCAGCTTAGCTGCACATGAGCAGTTCTTC. Encoded protein: CASSLAAHEQFF.

This clonotype was picked up a small number of times. The chain uses TRBV19 and TRBJ2-7, with D perhaps TRBD1 or TRBD2 (5 bases each). Germline-derived CDR1 and CDR2 are LNHDA and SQIVND (reference sequence). V lost 6 bases, J lost 1 base, and 19 bases lay in between. CDR3 length: 16 amino acids. In DNA form, the CDR3 reads TGTGCCAGTAGCATACGGGGCCCGTCCGCTTCCTACGAGCAGTACTTC. Residues: CASSIRGPSASYEQYF.

This clonotype was detected many times. The chain has TRBV19 and TRBJ2-3; 10 bases agree with TRBD1. Germline assignment: CDR1 LNHDA and CDR2 SQIVND (reference sequence). The CDR3 contains 15 residues. After removal of 1 base from V and 4 bases from J, the junction contained 2 bases not matched to a gene. The DNA of the CDR3 is TGTGCCAGTAGTATAGGACAGGGGGCCTCAGATACGCAGTATTTT. Translating gives CASSIGQGASDTQYF.

CDR3 nucleotide sequence: TGCAGTGGGGGTAAGGTCTCCGAGCAGTACTTC. Protein: CSGGKVSEQYF. This chain connects TRBV20-1 to TRBJ2-7; D remains unclear. The germline gives CDR1 DFQATT, CDR2 SNEGSKA (reference sequence). The germline V and J ends were trimmed by 7 bases and 6 bases, with 13 bases remaining between them. The CDR3 length is 11 residues.

This rearrangement joins TRBV10-3 to TRBJ1-1; D uncertain. The V end was cut by 8 bases, the J end by 11 bases, with 9 bases between. Germline V gives CDR1 ENHRY, CDR2 SYGVKD. This CDR3 contains 9 residues. The CDR3 DNA follows: TGTGCCATCCCCTCGGAGGCTTTCTTT. Translated, it gives CAIPSEAFF.

The table lists this clonotype with many counts. This sequence joins TRBV5-1 and TRBJ2-5; TRBD2 agrees at 12 bases. Germline V gene data show CDR1 as SGHRS and CDR2 as YFSETQ. V shed 4 bases and J 5 bases; nucleotides not matched to a gene: 9. CDR3 length equals 16 residues. CDR3 in amino acids: CASSPGLAGSVETQYF. The CDR3 nucleotides are TGCGCCAGCAGCCCTGGACTAGCGGGATCTGTGGAGACCCAGTACTTC.

This clonotype was seen a few times. The chain uses TRBV28 and TRBJ1-6, with 7 bases aligning to TRBD1. Germline CDR1 MDHEN, CDR2 SYDVKM. CDR3 size: 14 residues. V lost 7 bases and J lost 5; bases outside the gene matches: 5. The CDR3 DNA is TGTGCCAGCACCCCGGGGACAGATAATTCACCCCTCCACTTT. Amino acid sequence: CASTPGTDNSPLHF.

This sequence joins TRBV28 and TRBJ2-2; D is ambiguous. Germline V gives CDR1 MDHEN, CDR2 SYDVKM. V was cut by 2 bases and J by 4 bases, with 11 bases left in between. The CDR3 has 15 amino acids. The CDR3 loop is CASSLSSSGTGELFF. The CDR3 DNA is TGTGCCAGCAGTTTAAGCAGTTCAGGCACCGGGGAGCTGTTTTTT.

This chain links TRBV11-2 with TRBJ1-1; D remains ambiguous. Germline CDR1 reads SGHAT; CDR2 reads FQNNGV. There are 14 residues in the CDR3. Trimming removed 1 base at V and 3 bases at J, with 9 bases between. The chain's CDR3 is CASSLGSGYTEAFF. CDR3 sequence (DNA): TGTGCCAGCAGCTTAGGGTCAGGTTACACTGAAGCTTTCTTT.

This clonotype was detected ten times or more. The chain couples TRBV20-1 to TRBJ2-5; 8 nucleotides align to TRBD2. The germline V gene encodes CDR1 DFQATT and CDR2 SNEGSKA (reference sequence). This CDR3 has 16 residues. The junction had 11 bases not matched to a gene; V was cut back by 0 bases and J by 5 bases. The CDR3 region is CSARDLHRTSWETQYF. In nucleotides, the CDR3 is TGCAGTGCTAGAGATCTTCACCGGACTAGCTGGGAGACCCAGTACTTC.

There are a few counts of this clonotype. The V call is TRBV29-1, the J call TRBJ2-1; D unresolved. Between the trimmed V and J ends, which lost 4 bases and 0 bases, there was a span of 4 bases. The CDR3 is made up of 12 amino acids. The germline V gene encodes CDR1 SQVTM and CDR2 ANQGSEA. The CDR3, as DNA: TGCAGCGTTGTTCTCTCCTACAATGAGCAGTTCTTC. Amino acids: CSVVLSYNEQFF.

This clonotype was detected ten times or more. The chain joins TRBV7-8 to TRBJ2-5, with 15 bases lining up with TRBD2. In germline, CDR1 is SGHVS, CDR2 FQNEAQ. V shed 5 bases and J 4 bases; nucleotides not matched to a gene: 5. The CDR3 has 16 amino acids. In DNA, the CDR3 is TGTGCCAGCAGCACTGGGACTAGCGGGGGGCCAGAGACCCAGTACTTC. Translating gives CASSTGTSGGPETQYF.

This chain connects TRBV28 to TRBJ2-1; 8 bases match TRBD1. V lost 2 bases to trimming and J lost 2 bases; unmatched junction nucleotides: 5. CDR1 and CDR2 from the germline V gene are MDHEN and SYDVKM. The CDR3 runs 16 residues. Here the CDR3 reads CASSLGGQGAYNEQFF. The CDR3 DNA follows: TGTGCCAGCAGTTTAGGAGGACAGGGAGCCTACAATGAGCAGTTCTTC.

To note about this clonotype: This may come from a read error, since a much larger clone is one base off. The CDR3 does not close with the conserved phenylalanine or tryptophan, likely indicating a read error. This chain links TRBV18 with TRBJ1-1; a possible D gene is TRBD1 (5 bases). This CDR3 region has 15 residues. The V gene's germline CDR1 is KGHSH and CDR2 LQKENI. V shed 6 bases and J shed 4 bases, with 18 bases lying between them. The CDR3 reads CASSLQQAQGTEAFL. Here the CDR3 DNA reads TGTGCCAGCTCCTTACAACAGGCCCAAGGCACTGAAGCTTTCTTA.

This clonotype appeared many times. The V gene is TRBV18, the J gene TRBJ1-1; the D is unclear. V lost 3 bases and J lost 1, with 12 bases in between. Germline assignment: CDR1 KGHSH and CDR2 LQKENI. The CDR3 runs to 15 residues. The CDR3 loop reads CASSPSPLRNTEAFF. CDR3 DNA: TGTGCCAGCTCACCCTCTCCACTCCGGAACACTGAAGCTTTCTTT.

Only a few counts were recorded for this clonotype. The rearrangement uses TRBV28 and TRBJ2-1; D remains ambiguous. CDR3 length: 11 residues. The germline V and J ends were trimmed by 4 bases and 9 bases, with 7 bases remaining between them. Germline CDR1 reads MDHEN; CDR2 reads SYDVKM. The CDR3 here is CASSSTGEQFF. CDR3 nucleotide sequence: TGTGCCAGCAGTTCAACGGGTGAGCAGTTCTTC.

The table lists this clonotype with a few counts. The V gene is TRBV11-2, the J gene TRBJ2-5; 7 bases line up with TRBD1. V trimming: 2 bases; J trimming: 2 bases; junction bases outside the gene matches: 20. The CDR3 extends over 20 amino acids. Germline V gene lookup returns CDR1 SGHAT and CDR2 FQNNGV. CDR3 coding DNA: TGTGCCAGCAGCTTATATTATTTCGAGGGGGCCCCAGAACCTCAAGAGACCCAGTACTTC. Encoded protein: CASSLYYFEGAPEPQETQYF.